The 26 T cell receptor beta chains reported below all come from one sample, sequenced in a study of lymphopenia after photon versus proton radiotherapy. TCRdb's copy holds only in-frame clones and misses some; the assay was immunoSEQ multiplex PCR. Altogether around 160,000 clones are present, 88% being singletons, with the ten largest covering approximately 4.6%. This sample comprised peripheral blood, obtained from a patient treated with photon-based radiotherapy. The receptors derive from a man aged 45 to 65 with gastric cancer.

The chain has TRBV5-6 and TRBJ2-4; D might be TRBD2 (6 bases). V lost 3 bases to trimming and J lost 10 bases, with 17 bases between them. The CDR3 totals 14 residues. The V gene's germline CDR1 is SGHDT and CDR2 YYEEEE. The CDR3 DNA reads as TGTGCCAGCAGCTCCGCCTGGACCGGGGGAATTCAGTACTTC. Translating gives CASSSAWTGGIQYF.

Here the CDR3 reads CASIGGNSGVGNTIYF. CDR3 DNA: TGTGCCAGCATAGGGGGGAACTCAGGGGTTGGAAACACCATATATTTT. This chain joins TRBV28 and TRBJ1-3, with D perhaps matching TRBD1 (6 bases). Germline-derived CDR1 and CDR2 are MDHEN and SYDVKM. CDR3 length: 16 residues. V was shortened by 7 bases and J by 3 bases, with 19 bases between the two germline ends.

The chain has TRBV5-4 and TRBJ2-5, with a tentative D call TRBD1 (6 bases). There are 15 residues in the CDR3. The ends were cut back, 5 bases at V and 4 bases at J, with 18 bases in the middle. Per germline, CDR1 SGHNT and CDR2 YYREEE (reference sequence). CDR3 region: CASSLRDPGAETQYF. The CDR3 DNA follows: TGTGCCAGCAGTCTAAGGGACCCAGGGGCAGAGACCCAGTACTTC.

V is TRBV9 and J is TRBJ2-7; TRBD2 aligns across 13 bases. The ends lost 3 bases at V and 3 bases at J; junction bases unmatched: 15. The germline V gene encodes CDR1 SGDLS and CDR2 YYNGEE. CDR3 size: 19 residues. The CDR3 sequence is CASSAEVIGLAGVHYEQYF. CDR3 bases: TGTGCCAGCAGCGCTGAGGTAATAGGACTAGCGGGAGTGCACTACGAGCAGTACTTC.

CDR3 DNA: TGTGCCAGCAGCCCAGGACTAGCTTCCTACGAGCAGTACTTC. Translating it yields CASSPGLASYEQYF. The rearrangement links TRBV5-4 to TRBJ2-7; TRBD2 matches 8 bases. The V gene end was trimmed by 4 bases and the J gene end by 1 base; junction bases not matched to a gene: 4. Germline V gene lookup returns CDR1 SGHNT and CDR2 YYREEE (reference sequence). The CDR3 has 14 amino acids.

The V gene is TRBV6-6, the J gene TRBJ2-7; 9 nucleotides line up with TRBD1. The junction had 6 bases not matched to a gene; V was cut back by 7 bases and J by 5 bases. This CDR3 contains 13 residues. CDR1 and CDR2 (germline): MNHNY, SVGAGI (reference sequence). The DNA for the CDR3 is TGTGCCAGCAATACAGGGGGCTTCGACGAGCAGTACTTC. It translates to CASNTGGFDEQYF.

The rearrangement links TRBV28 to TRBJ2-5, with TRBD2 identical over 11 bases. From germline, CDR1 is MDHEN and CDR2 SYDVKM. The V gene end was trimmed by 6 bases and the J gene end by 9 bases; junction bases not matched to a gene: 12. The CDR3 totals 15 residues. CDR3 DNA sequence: TGTGCCAGCAGACTAGCGGGAGCCCGGAGGGTGGCCCAGTACTTC. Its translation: CASRLAGARRVAQYF.

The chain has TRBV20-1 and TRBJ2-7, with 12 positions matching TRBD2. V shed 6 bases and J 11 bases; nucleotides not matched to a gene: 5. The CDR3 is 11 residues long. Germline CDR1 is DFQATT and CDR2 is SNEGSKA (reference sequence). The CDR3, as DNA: TGCAGTGCCAGACTAGCGGGAGTCGAGTACTTC. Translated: CSARLAGVEYF.

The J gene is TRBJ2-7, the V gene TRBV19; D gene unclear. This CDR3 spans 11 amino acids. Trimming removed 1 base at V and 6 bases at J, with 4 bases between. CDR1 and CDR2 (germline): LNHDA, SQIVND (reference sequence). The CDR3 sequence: CASSIGTEQYF. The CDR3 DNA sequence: TGTGCCAGTAGTATAGGAACCGAGCAGTACTTC.

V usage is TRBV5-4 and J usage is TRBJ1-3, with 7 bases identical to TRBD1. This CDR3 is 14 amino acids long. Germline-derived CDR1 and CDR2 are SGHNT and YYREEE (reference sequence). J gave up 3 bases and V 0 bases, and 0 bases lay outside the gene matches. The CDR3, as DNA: TGTGCCAGCAGCTTGGCAGGGGGTGGAAACACCATATATTTT. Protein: CASSLAGGGNTIYF.

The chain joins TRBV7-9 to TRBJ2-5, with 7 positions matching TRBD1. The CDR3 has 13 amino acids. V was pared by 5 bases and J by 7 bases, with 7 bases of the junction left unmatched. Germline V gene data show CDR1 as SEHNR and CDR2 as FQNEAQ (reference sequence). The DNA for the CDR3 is TGTGCCAGCAGCGAGACAGGGCCGGGGACCCAGTACTTC. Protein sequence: CASSETGPGTQYF. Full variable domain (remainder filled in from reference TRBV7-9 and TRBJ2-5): DTGVSQNPRHKITKRGQNVTFRCDPISEHNRLYWYRQTLGQGPEFLTYFQNEAQLEKSRLLSDRFSAERPKGSFSTLEIQRTEQGDSAMYLCASSETGPGTQYFGPGTRLLVL.

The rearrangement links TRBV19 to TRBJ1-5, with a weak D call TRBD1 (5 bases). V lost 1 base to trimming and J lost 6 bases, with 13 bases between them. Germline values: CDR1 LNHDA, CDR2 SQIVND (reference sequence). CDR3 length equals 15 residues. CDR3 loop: CASSIAGVGGQPQHF. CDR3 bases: TGTGCCAGTAGTATAGCGGGGGTGGGCGGTCAGCCCCAGCATTTT.

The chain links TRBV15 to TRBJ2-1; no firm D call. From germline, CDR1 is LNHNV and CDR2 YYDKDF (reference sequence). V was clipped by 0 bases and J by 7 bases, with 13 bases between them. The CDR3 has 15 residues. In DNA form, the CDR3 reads TGTGCCACCAGCAGAGATTACATGAGTAGGAATGAGCAGTTCTTC. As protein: CATSRDYMSRNEQFF.

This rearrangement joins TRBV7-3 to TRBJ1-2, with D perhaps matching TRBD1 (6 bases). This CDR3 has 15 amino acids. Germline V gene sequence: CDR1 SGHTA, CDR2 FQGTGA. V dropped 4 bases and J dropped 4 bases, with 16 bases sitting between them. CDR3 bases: TGTGCCAGCAGCTGGTCCGGGACACCGACCTATGGCTACACCTTC. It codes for CASSWSGTPTYGYTF. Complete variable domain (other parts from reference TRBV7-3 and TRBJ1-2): GAGVSQTPSNKVTEKGKYVELRCDPISGHTALYWYRQSLGQGPEFLIYFQGTGAADDSGLPNDRFFAVRPEGSVSTLKIQRTERGDSAVYLCASSWSGTPTYGYTFGSGTRLTVV.

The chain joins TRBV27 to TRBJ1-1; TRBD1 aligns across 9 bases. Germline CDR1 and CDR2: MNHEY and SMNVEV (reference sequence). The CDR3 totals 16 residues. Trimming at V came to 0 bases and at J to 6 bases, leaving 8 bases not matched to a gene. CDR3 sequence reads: CASSLSAGQGHPEAFF. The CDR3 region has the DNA TGTGCCAGCAGTTTATCAGCGGGACAGGGTCATCCTGAAGCTTTCTTT.

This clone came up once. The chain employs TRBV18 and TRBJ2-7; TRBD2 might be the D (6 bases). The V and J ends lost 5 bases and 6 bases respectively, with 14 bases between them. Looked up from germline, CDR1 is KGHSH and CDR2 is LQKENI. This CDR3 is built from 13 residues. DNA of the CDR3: TGTGCCAGCTCAACCAAGGGGACTGGCGAGCAGTACTTC. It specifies CASSTKGTGEQYF.

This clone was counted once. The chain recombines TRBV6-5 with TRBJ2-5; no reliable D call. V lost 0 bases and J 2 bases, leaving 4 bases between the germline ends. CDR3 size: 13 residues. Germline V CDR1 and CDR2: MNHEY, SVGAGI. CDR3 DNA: TGTGCCAGCAGTTACTCCTTACAAGAGACCCAGTACTTC. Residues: CASSYSLQETQYF.

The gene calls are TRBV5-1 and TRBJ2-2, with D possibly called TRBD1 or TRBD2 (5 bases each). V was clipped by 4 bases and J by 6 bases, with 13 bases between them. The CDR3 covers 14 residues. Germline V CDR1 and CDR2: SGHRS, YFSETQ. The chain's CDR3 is CASSPGTVAGELFF. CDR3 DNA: TGCGCCAGCAGCCCCGGGACGGTTGCCGGGGAGCTGTTTTTT.

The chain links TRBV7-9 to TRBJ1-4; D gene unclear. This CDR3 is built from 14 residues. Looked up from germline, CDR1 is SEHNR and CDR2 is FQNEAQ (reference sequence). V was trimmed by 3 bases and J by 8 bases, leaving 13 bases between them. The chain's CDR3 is CASSFGRAGEKLFF. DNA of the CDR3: TGTGCCAGCAGCTTTGGGCGTGCGGGGGAAAAACTGTTTTTT.

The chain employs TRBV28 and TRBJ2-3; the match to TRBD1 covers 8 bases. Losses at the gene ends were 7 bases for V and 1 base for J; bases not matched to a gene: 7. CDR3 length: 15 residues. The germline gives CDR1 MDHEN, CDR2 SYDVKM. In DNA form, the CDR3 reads TGTGCCAGCATAACCAGGGGGCGCGGCACAGATACGCAGTATTTT. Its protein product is CASITRGRGTDTQYF.

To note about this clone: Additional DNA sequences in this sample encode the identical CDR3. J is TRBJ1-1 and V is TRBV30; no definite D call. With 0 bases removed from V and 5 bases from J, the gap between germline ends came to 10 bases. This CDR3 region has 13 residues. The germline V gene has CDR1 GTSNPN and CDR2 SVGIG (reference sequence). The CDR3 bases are TGTGCCTGGAGTGTACGACGGGGAACTGAAGCTTTCTTT. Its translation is CAWSVRRGTEAFF.

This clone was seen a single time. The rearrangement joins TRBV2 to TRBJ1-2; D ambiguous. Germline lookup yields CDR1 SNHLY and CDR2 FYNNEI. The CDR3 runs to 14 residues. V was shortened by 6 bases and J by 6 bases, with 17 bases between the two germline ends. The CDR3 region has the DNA TGTGCCAGCAGCCCTTATAGCCCTCTGGATGGCTACACCTTC. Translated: CASSPYSPLDGYTF.

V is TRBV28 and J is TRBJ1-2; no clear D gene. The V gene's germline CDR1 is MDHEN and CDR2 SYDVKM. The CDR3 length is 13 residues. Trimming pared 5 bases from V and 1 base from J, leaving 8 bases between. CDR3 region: CASSPTFNYGYTF. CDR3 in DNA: TGTGCCAGCAGTCCTACATTTAACTATGGCTACACCTTC.

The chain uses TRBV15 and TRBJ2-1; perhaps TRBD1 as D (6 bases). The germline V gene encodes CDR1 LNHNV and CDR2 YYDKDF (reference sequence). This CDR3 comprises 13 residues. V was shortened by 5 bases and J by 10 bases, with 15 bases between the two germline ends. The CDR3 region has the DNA TGTGCCACCAGCTCCCCGACGACAGGAGAGCAGTTCTTC. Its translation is CATSSPTTGEQFF.

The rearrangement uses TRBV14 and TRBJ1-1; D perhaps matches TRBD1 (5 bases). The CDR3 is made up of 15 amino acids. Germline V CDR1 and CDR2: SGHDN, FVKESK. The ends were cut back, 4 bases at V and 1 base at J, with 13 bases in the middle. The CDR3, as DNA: TGTGCCAGCAGCCCGTTGGGGCAGCCGAACACTGAAGCTTTCTTT. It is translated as CASSPLGQPNTEAFF.

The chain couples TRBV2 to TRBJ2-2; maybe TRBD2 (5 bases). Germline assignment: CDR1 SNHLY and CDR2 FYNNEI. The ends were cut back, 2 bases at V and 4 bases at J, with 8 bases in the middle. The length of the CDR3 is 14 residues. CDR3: CASSESGLTGELFF. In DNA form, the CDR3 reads TGTGCCAGCAGTGAAAGCGGACTCACCGGGGAGCTGTTTTTT.